A single sample gave rise to the 9 T cell receptor beta chains below, sequenced in a study of T cells expressing NK-cell markers. From its re-call of the 5' RACE reads, TCRdb lists each CDR3 protein once, without DNA. This sample's table reports about 450,000 distinct CDR3 sequences. The sample comprised blood T cells: a sorted CD56 or NKG2C T cell subset, CD4+ or CD8+ T cells, or bulk PBMC T cells (not recorded which). The receptor set was obtained from a woman between 18 and 70 years old in good health.

This chain joins TRBV23-1 and TRBJ2-1. TRBV23-1 is recorded as an ORF, its role being uncertain. This CDR3 is 18 amino acids long. The CDR3 protein is CASSQSVEGGSSYNEQFF.

The chain couples TRBV12-3 or TRBV12-4 to TRBJ2-6; the TRBD1 assignment by TCRdb is unverifiable without DNA. The CDR3 is made up of 15 amino acids. Here the CDR3 reads CASSYRVGSANVLTF.

This chain connects TRBV12-3 or TRBV12-4 to TRBJ1-2; without DNA, the TCRdb call of TRBD1 cannot be checked. This CDR3 comprises 18 residues. This chain's CDR3 is CASSPTGPTGSVNYGYTF.

V usage is TRBV20-1 and J usage is TRBJ2-5; the TRBD2 assignment by TCRdb is unverifiable without DNA. Germline V gene data show CDR1 as DFQATT and CDR2 as SNEGSKA (reference sequence). The CDR3 sequence is 15 residues long. The chain's CDR3 is CSARGGLAFQETQYF.

The chain links TRBV10-3 to TRBJ2-1; as DNA is missing, the TRBD1 call by TCRdb cannot be tested. The CDR3 sequence is 18 residues long. CDR1 and CDR2 (germline): ENHRY, SYGVKD. Here the CDR3 reads CAIGMGARRAGDYNEQFF.

The chain carries TRBV6-5 and TRBJ2-2; with no DNA, the TCRdb D assignment of TRBD2 cannot be verified. The germline gives CDR1 MNHEY, CDR2 SVGAGI. The CDR3 has 15 residues. The CDR3: CASSYSASGEGELFF.

V and J are TRBV6-2 or TRBV6-3 and TRBJ1-1. The CDR3 spans 15 residues. Per germline, CDR1 MNHEY and CDR2 SVGEGT. CDR3 in amino acids: CASSPHLTMNTEAFF.

The genes are TRBV29-1 and TRBJ2-7; TCRdb indicates TRBD2, and absent DNA this call remains unverified. Germline CDR1 SQVTM, CDR2 ANQGSEA. The CDR3 extends over 13 amino acids. The chain's CDR3 is CSVTPRLGYEQYF.

J is TRBJ2-2 and V is TRBV19. The germline CDR1 and CDR2 sequences are LNHDA and SQIVND (reference sequence). The CDR3 length is 13 residues. The chain's CDR3 is CASSPNGAGELFF.